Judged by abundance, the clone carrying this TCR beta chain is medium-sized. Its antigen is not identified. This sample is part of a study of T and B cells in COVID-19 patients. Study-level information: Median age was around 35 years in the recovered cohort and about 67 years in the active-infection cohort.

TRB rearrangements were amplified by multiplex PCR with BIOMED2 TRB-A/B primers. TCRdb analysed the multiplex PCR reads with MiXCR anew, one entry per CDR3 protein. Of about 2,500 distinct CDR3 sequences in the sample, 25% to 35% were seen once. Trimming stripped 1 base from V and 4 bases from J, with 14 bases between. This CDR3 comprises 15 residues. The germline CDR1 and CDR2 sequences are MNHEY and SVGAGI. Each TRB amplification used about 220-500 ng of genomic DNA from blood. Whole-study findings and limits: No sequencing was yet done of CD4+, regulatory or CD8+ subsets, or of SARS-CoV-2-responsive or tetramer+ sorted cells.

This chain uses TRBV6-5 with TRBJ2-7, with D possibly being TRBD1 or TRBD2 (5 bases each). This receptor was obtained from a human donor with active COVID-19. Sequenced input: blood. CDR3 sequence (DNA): TGTGCCAGCAGTTACTGGGACGCCGATCGGTACGAGCAGTACTTC. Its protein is CASSYWDADRYEQYF.